The 8 T cell receptor beta chains listed next were all sequenced from one sample in a study of cytomegalovirus exposure and HLA in healthy donors. This PCR relied on a set of 60 Vbeta primers and 13 Jbeta primers. Using immunoSEQ multiplex PCR, the repertoire was profiled, and TCRdb retains in-frame clones only, with some absent. The table has fewer than 150,000 clones, about three quarters seen once; the top ten hold 1.5% to 2%. The sequenced material came from PBMCs. These receptors all stem from a woman aged 25 to 39 in good health and CMV-seronegative.

The rearrangement uses TRBV30 and TRBJ1-3; D possibly corresponds to TRBD1 (5 bases). V gave up 3 bases and J gave up 2 bases, with 14 bases separating them. Germline CDR1 and CDR2: GTSNPN and SVGIG (reference sequence). This CDR3 contains 15 residues. CDR3 in amino acids: CAWSRGDGAGNTIYF. CDR3 sequence (DNA): TGTGCCTGGAGCCGGGGGGACGGAGCTGGAAACACCATATATTTT.

This clone was detected once. The chain carries TRBV5-1 and TRBJ2-2; D remains ambiguous. This CDR3 is built from 13 residues. The V gene's germline CDR1 is SGHRS and CDR2 YFSETQ. Trimming shortened V by 0 bases and J by 5 bases, and 5 bases separated the two germline ends. The CDR3 DNA follows: TGCGCCAGCAGCTTGGAATATACCGGGGAGCTGTTTTTT. Protein product: CASSLEYTGELFF. The complete variable domain, with remaining parts taken from reference TRBV5-1 and TRBJ2-2, reads KAGVTQTPRYLIKTRGQQVTLSCSPISGHRSVSWYQQTPGQGLQFLFEYFSETQRNKGNFPGRFSGRQFSNSRSEMNVSTLELGDSALYLCASSLEYTGELFFGEGSRLTVL.

The rearrangement joins TRBV5-1 to TRBJ2-3; TRBD2 aligns across 10 bases. CDR1 SGHRS and CDR2 YFSETQ come from the germline V gene. The CDR3 is 16 residues long. Losses at the gene ends were 0 bases for V and 0 bases for J; bases not matched to a gene: 1. Written as DNA, the CDR3 is TGCGCCAGCAGCTTGGCACTAGCGGGGAGCACAGATACGCAGTATTTT. Protein sequence: CASSLALAGSTDTQYF.

The chain is built from TRBV4-1 and TRBJ1-5; D might be TRBD1 (6 bases). Germline V gene sequence: CDR1 MGHRA, CDR2 YSYEKL. The CDR3 loop spans 17 amino acids. V shed 2 bases and J shed 3 bases, with 17 bases lying between them. The CDR3 bases are TGCGCCAGCAGCCAATCCCCGACGACAGGCCCCAATCAGCCCCAGCATTTT. This translates into CASSQSPTTGPNQPQHF.

This chain links TRBV9 with TRBJ2-5; the D gene is possibly TRBD2 (5 bases). The CDR3 consists of 15 residues. V was pared by 4 bases and J by 4 bases, with 17 bases between. Germline CDR1 is SGDLS and CDR2 is YYNGEE. The CDR3 DNA reads TGTGCCAGCAGCACCTCCGGAAGGGAGACAGAGACCCAGTACTTC. It specifies CASSTSGRETETQYF. Supplemented by reference TRBV9 and TRBJ2-5, the full variable domain reads DSGVTQTPKHLITATGQRVTLRCSPRSGDLSVYWYQQSLDQGLQFLIQYYNGEERAKGNILERFSAQQFPDLHSELNLSSLELGDSALYFCASSTSGRETETQYFGPGTRLLVL.

There are a few counts of this clone. The chain carries TRBV7-3 and TRBJ1-5, with a weak D call TRBD1 (6 bases). Trimming pared 4 bases from V and 4 bases from J, leaving 14 bases between. CDR3 size: 15 residues. Germline lookup yields CDR1 SGHTA and CDR2 FQGTGA. Here the CDR3 reads CASSSTGSGNQPQHF. For the CDR3, the DNA is TGTGCCAGCAGCTCTACAGGGTCAGGGAATCAGCCCCAGCATTTT.

The chain links TRBV18 to TRBJ2-4; the match to TRBD2 covers 9 bases. Germline CDR1 KGHSH, CDR2 LQKENI. This CDR3 region has 13 residues. The ends lost 3 bases at V and 10 bases at J; junction bases unmatched: 4. The CDR3 sequence is CASSPAGGLIQYF. In nucleotides, the CDR3 is TGTGCCAGCTCACCCGCGGGGGGGTTAATTCAGTACTTC.

The V gene is TRBV9, the J gene TRBJ1-1; unclear D gene. V was shortened by 4 bases and J by 0 bases, with 13 bases between the two germline ends. CDR3 size: 15 residues. Germline V gene lookup returns CDR1 SGDLS and CDR2 YYNGEE. The chain's CDR3 is CASSPWGEVNTEAFF. CDR3 coding DNA: TGTGCCAGCAGCCCTTGGGGAGAGGTGAACACTGAAGCTTTCTTT.